This T cell receptor (beta chain) comes out of a study of blood T cell repertoires in COVID-19. Study context: COVID-19 samples, acute and convalescent, were from the United States, Italy and Spain. Nucleic acid was either cDNA or gDNA, and it came from T cells, B-cell-depleted T cells, or PBMCs.

Trimming removed 6 bases from V and 4 bases from J; junction bases left unmatched: 10. From germline, CDR1 is MNHNY and CDR2 SVGAGI (reference sequence). The CDR3 runs 16 residues. In its sample, this clone was seen many times. Authors' methods: Reference gene primer amplification in the assay estimated nucleated cell counts. Here immunoSEQ multiplex PCR was the method, and the copy in TCRdb shows in-frame clones only, minus some. D and trimming were read from the DNA, whereas the V and J calls and clone size are those reported in that table. The table has 85,000 to 110,000 clones, almost 90% seen once.

V gene TRBV6-6 combines with J gene TRBJ1-4; 8 bases line up with TRBD1. The sequence was obtained from a human donor in a cohort sampled during active COVID-19. The sequencing sample was made of peripheral blood. DNA of the CDR3: TGTGCCAGCAGCCCGGCCAGGGGGCTCTTTAATGAAAAACTGTTTTTT. Translation: CASSPARGLFNEKLFF.